Detailed here is one T cell receptor beta chain. The antigen is not known. The CDR3 is 16 amino acids. The germline gives CDR1 ENHRY, CDR2 SYGVKD. With 3 bases removed from V and 1 base from J, the gap between germline ends came to 13 bases. It was with a sample-barcoded 5' primer and a J-beta primer mix that a second PCR of roughly 6 to 12 cycles was run. TCRdb recomputed calls from the 5' RACE reads with MiXCR, one row per CDR3 protein. The sample yields 650,000 to 900,000 distinct CDR3 sequences, less than 80% seen once. The data belong to a study of blood T cells in healthy people across ages. Whole-study results and caveats: Older individuals had lower TCR beta diversity per million T cells (the decline was roughly linear). PBMCs were not sorted, which prevented a conclusive comparison of naive versus antigen-experienced cells. Diversity figures derived from one million T cells were judged to underestimate the true value.

Sequences were obtained from blood. The chain carries TRBV10-3 and TRBJ1-5; D unresolved. The sequence was obtained from a man aged 30 to 45 in good health. The CDR3 is CAISEPGQMSNQPQHF. CDR3 DNA: TGTGCCATCAGTGAACCCGGGCAGATGAGCAATCAGCCCCAGCATTTT.